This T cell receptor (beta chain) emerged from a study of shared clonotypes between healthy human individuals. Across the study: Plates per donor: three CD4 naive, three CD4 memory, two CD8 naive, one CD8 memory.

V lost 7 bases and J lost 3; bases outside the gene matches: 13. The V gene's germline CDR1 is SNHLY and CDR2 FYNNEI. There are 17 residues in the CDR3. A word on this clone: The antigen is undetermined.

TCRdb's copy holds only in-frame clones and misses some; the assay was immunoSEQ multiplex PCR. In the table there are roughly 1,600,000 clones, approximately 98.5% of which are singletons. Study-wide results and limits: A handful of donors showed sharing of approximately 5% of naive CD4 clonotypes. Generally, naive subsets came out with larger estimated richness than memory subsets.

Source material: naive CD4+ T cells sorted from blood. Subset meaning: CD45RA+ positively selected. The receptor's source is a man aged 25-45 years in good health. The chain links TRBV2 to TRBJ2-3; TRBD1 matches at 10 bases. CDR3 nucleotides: TGTGCCAGCAAGGAGGGACAGGGGTTTTTGTTGACAGATACGCAGTATTTT. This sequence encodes CASKEGQGFLLTDTQYF. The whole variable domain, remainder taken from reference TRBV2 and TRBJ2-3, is EPEVTQTPSHQVTQMGQEVILRCVPISNHLYFYWYRQILGQKVEFLVSFYNNEISEKSEIFDDQFSVERPDGSNFTLKIRSTKLEDSAMYFCASKEGQGFLLTDTQYFGPGTRLTVL.